Each of the 17 T cell receptor beta chains below was sequenced from the same sample in a study of T cell changes during pregnancy in multiple sclerosis. Only in-frame clones appear in the TCRdb table, and some are missing; sequencing was by immunoSEQ multiplex PCR. The sample includes approximately 100,000 clones, approximately 91% of them seen just once. This specimen was peripheral blood, taken after pregnancy. The receptors derive from a female donor with multiple sclerosis, enrolled in a pregnancy study.

The chain has TRBV7-3 and TRBJ2-1; TRBD2 might be the D (6 bases). Germline V CDR1 and CDR2: SGHTA, FQGTGA. With 4 bases removed from V and 10 bases from J, the gap between germline ends came to 17 bases. The CDR3 contains 14 residues. CDR3: CASSSGLPTEEQFF. The CDR3 region has the DNA TGTGCCAGCAGCTCAGGACTACCCACAGAGGAGCAGTTCTTC.

This clone was seen just once. The rearrangement joins TRBV7-2 to TRBJ2-1; 10 positions agree with TRBD1. The CDR3 covers 15 residues. From germline, CDR1 is SGHTA and CDR2 FQGNSA. Unmatched junction bases numbered 2, after V lost 5 bases and J lost 1 base. The CDR3 coding sequence is TGTGCCAGCAGCCCGGACAGGGGGTCCTACAATGAGCAGTTCTTC. This encodes CASSPDRGSYNEQFF.

This clone has just one count. The gene calls are TRBV5-1 and TRBJ2-7; D not resolved. The V gene's germline CDR1 is SGHRS and CDR2 YFSETQ. Trimming took off 2 bases at V and 0 bases at J, with 9 bases between the two ends. This CDR3 region has 14 residues. The CDR3: CASSLDTASYEQYF. The CDR3 bases are TGCGCCAGCAGCTTAGATACAGCCTCCTACGAGCAGTACTTC.

The gene calls are TRBV2 and TRBJ1-2, with D tentatively TRBD1 (5 bases). This CDR3 comprises 14 residues. CDR1 and CDR2 from the germline V gene are SNHLY and FYNNEI. Trimming pared 6 bases from V and 8 bases from J, leaving 19 bases between. CDR3 sequence: CASRGRAGRYGYTF. The CDR3 DNA reads as TGTGCCAGCAGGGGTCGGGCAGGGAGGTACGGCTACACCTTC.

The V and J genes are TRBV9 and TRBJ2-5, with 7 bases identical to TRBD2. Germline CDR1 and CDR2: SGDLS and YYNGEE. The CDR3 length is 15 residues. The V segment lost 4 bases and the J segment 9 bases; nucleotides outside the gene matches: 15. CDR3 sequence reads: CASSSEASGPQSQYF. Here the CDR3 DNA reads TGTGCCAGCAGCTCAGAAGCTAGCGGCCCCCAGTCCCAGTACTTC.

The chain joins TRBV5-4 to TRBJ2-7; 9 positions match TRBD1. V dropped 4 bases and J dropped 6; count of bases not matched to a gene: 11. Germline V gene data show CDR1 as SGHNT and CDR2 as YYREEE (reference sequence). This CDR3 spans 15 amino acids. The CDR3 region is CASSPRDRAIGEQYF. The CDR3 DNA is TGTGCCAGCAGCCCGCGGGACAGGGCAATAGGCGAGCAGTACTTC.

This clone was recorded a few times. The chain recombines TRBV27 with TRBJ1-6, with D possibly being TRBD1 (6 bases). The CDR3 spans 15 residues. The germline V gene has CDR1 MNHEY and CDR2 SMNVEV (reference sequence). The V end was cut by 2 bases, the J end by 9 bases, with 14 bases between. CDR3 in amino acids: CASSLSGQGSSPLHF. The CDR3 DNA is TGTGCCAGCAGTTTAAGTGGGCAGGGGTCTTCACCCCTCCACTTT.

The rearrangement joins TRBV12-5 to TRBJ2-1; 13 bases match TRBD2. Germline V gene sequence: CDR1 LGHNT, CDR2 FRNRAP. V lost 2 bases, J lost 5 bases, and 12 bases stayed unmatched. The CDR3 length is 19 residues. The CDR3 sequence is CASGLQLHQGTSGDNEQFF. As DNA, the CDR3 is TGTGCTAGTGGTTTGCAACTTCACCAAGGGACTAGCGGGGACAATGAGCAGTTCTTC.

The V gene is TRBV7-2, the J gene TRBJ1-2; possible D gene TRBD1, 5 bases. The V end was cut by 7 bases, the J end by 4 bases, with 13 bases between. The CDR3 is made up of 13 amino acids. Per germline, CDR1 SGHTA and CDR2 FQGNSA. CDR3 region: CASTTPGGYGYTF. As DNA, the CDR3 is TGTGCCAGCACCACACCGGGGGGCTATGGCTACACCTTC. Drawing the rest from reference TRBV7-2 and TRBJ1-2, the complete variable domain is GAGVSQSPSNKVTEKGKDVELRCDPISGHTALYWYRQSLGQGLEFLIYFQGNSAPDKSGLPSDRFSAERTGGSVSTLTIQRTQQEDSAVYLCASTTPGGYGYTFGSGTRLTVV.

The rearrangement joins TRBV7-2 to TRBJ2-5; D is perhaps TRBD1 (6 bases). Trimming left V 5 bases short and J 4 bases short, with 17 bases between. Germline lookup yields CDR1 SGHTA and CDR2 FQGNSA. CDR3 length: 15 amino acids. The CDR3 region is CASSPNQGIRETQYF. The CDR3 DNA sequence: TGTGCCAGCAGCCCCAATCAGGGGATACGAGAGACCCAGTACTTC.

The rearrangement links TRBV9 to TRBJ2-7, with 8 bases fitting TRBD2. Per the germline V gene, CDR1 is SGDLS and CDR2 is YYNGEE. The CDR3 is 13 amino acids. The J segment lost 6 bases and the V segment lost 3 bases, leaving 5 bases of the junction unmatched. The CDR3, as DNA: TGTGCCAGCAGCGCCCCAAGCGGGGGCGAGCAGTACTTC. Its protein product is CASSAPSGGEQYF.

The chain employs TRBV9 and TRBJ2-5; possible D gene TRBD2, 6 bases. Germline CDR1 is SGDLS and CDR2 is YYNGEE. The CDR3 consists of 12 residues. V gave up 3 bases and J gave up 5 bases, with 8 bases separating them. For the CDR3, the DNA is TGTGCCAGCAGCGACCGGGAGGAGACCCAGTACTTC. This gives the protein CASSDREETQYF.

The gene calls are TRBV4-1 and TRBJ1-2; D is possibly TRBD1 (5 bases). Germline CDR1 reads MGHRA; CDR2 reads YSYEKL. This CDR3 comprises 15 residues. The V end lost 0 bases, the J end lost 4 bases, and 12 bases lay between the germline ends. The CDR3 bases are TGCGCCAGCAGCCAAGATGGACCGGGGGGCTATGGCTACACCTTC. Translation gives CASSQDGPGGYGYTF.

This clone has just one count. This chain links TRBV6-1 with TRBJ1-2; D is perhaps TRBD1 (6 bases). V lost 4 bases to trimming and J lost 3 bases, with 21 bases between them. This CDR3 comprises 17 residues. CDR1 and CDR2 (germline): MNHNS, SASEGT. The CDR3 nucleotides read TGTGCCAGCAGTGGGTCATTCGGGGGGGCGTCTGACTATGGCTACACCTTC. Encoded protein: CASSGSFGGASDYGYTF.

The rearrangement links TRBV25-1 to TRBJ1-1; the D gene is possibly TRBD1 (5 bases). Germline V gives CDR1 MGHDK, CDR2 SYGVNS. V lost 6 bases to trimming and J lost 3 bases, with 11 bases between them. The CDR3 totals 13 residues. The CDR3 sequence: CASRDGGDTEAFF. In nucleotides, the CDR3 is TGTGCCAGCAGGGATGGAGGGGACACTGAAGCTTTCTTT.

The J gene is TRBJ2-7, the V gene TRBV15, with D unclear. CDR3 length: 16 amino acids. V dropped 3 bases and J dropped 0 bases, with 15 bases sitting between them. CDR1 is LNHNV, CDR2 YYDKDF, per germline (reference sequence). CDR3 coding DNA: TGTGCCACCAGCAGGGTCGACAAGCCGAGCTCCTACGAGCAGTACTTC. As protein: CATSRVDKPSSYEQYF.

This clone was found once. J is TRBJ2-1 and V is TRBV7-2; 13 bases are a match to TRBD2. V trimming: 3 bases; J trimming: 7 bases; junction bases outside the gene matches: 6. CDR1 SGHTA and CDR2 FQGNSA come from the germline V gene. This CDR3 has 16 amino acids. CDR3 sequence (DNA): TGTGCCAGCAGCTTGACCGGGACTAGCGGGGTTAATGAGCAGTTCTTC. This codes for CASSLTGTSGVNEQFF.